In its sample, the clone carrying this T cell receptor (beta chain) was seen many times. The data derive from a study of molecular identifiers for immune sequencing clone quantification. TCRdb ran MiXCR on the PCR reads and lists one entry per CDR3 protein. The sample consists of approximately 60,000 distinct CDR3 sequences, around 19% of them appearing once. The CDR3 covers 14 residues. V lost 3 bases and J 3 bases, leaving 12 bases between the germline ends. In germline, CDR1 is SGHAT, CDR2 FQNNGV. The receptor comes from a human donor in good health. Some libraries in this study had Jurkat cell RNA spiked in. Sequenced input: naive CD8+ T cells from blood, with Jurkat cell RNA spiked in. The subset was: FACS-sorted CD8+CD4-CCR7+CD45RA+ naive T cells. The chain is built from TRBV11-2 and TRBJ2-7; no reliable D call. The CDR3 spells CASSLAGGNYEQYF. The CDR3 nucleotides read TGTGCCAGCAGCTTGGCCGGCGGTAACTACGAGCAGTACTTC.